Sequencing of this T cell receptor beta chain was carried out in a study of T cells in localized non-small cell lung cancer. Clones were read by immunoSEQ multiplex PCR, and TCRdb kept only the in-frame ones, dropping some. The repertoire includes tens of thousands of clones, approximately 87% of them detected once, and approximately 12% sits in the top ten. This clone was found once. This material consisted of PBMCs, taken before any cancer treatment. The receptor was isolated from a man aged 35 to 69 with stage II squamous cell lung carcinoma.

The CDR3 DNA sequence: TGTGCCAGCGGGGGTCAGTCCAACTATGGCTACACCTTC. Residues: CASGGQSNYGYTF. The chain has TRBV19 and TRBJ1-2, with D perhaps matching TRBD1 (5 bases). The germline V gene has CDR1 LNHDA and CDR2 SQIVND (reference sequence). Trimming took off 9 bases at V and 2 bases at J, with 13 bases between the two ends. This CDR3 contains 13 residues.